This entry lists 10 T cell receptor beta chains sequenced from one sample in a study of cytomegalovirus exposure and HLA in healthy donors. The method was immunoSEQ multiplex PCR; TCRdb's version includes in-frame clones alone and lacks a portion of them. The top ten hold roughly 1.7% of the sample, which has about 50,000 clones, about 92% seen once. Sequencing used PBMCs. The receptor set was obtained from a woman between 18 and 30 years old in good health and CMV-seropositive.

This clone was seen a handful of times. CDR3 protein: CASSATQGTGELFF. CDR3 DNA: TGTGCCAGCAGCGCCACACAGGGAACCGGGGAGCTGTTTTTT. The rearrangement uses TRBV11-2 and TRBJ2-2; D might be TRBD1 (6 bases). The CDR3 contains 14 residues. V shed 5 bases and J shed 5 bases, with 12 bases lying between them. Germline V gene sequence: CDR1 SGHAT, CDR2 FQNNGV.

The CDR3: CASSIPTGRYEQYF. The DNA for the CDR3 is TGTGCCAGCAGTATTCCCACAGGGAGATACGAGCAGTACTTC. This rearrangement joins TRBV27 to TRBJ2-7; a possible D gene is TRBD1 (6 bases). Trimming shortened V by 5 bases and J by 4 bases, and 15 bases separated the two germline ends. CDR3 length: 14 amino acids. Germline V gene data show CDR1 as MNHEY and CDR2 as SMNVEV (reference sequence).

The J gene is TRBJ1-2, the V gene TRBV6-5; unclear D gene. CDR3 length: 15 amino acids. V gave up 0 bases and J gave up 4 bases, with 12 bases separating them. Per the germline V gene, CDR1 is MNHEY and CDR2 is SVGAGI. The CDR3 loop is CASSYSIAQTYGYTF. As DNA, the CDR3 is TGTGCCAGCAGTTACTCGATCGCACAAACCTATGGCTACACCTTC.

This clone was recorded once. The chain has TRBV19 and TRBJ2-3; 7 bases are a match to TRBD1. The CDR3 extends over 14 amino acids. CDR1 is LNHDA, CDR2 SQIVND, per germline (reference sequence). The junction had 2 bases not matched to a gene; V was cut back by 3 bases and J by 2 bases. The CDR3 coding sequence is TGTGCCAGTAGTATGACAGGGCTCACAGATACGCAGTATTTT. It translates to CASSMTGLTDTQYF. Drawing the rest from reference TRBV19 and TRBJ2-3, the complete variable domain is DGGITQSPKYLFRKEGQNVTLSCEQNLNHDAMYWYRQDPGQGLRLIYYSQIVNDFQKGDIAEGYSVSREKKESFPLTVTSAQKNPTAFYLCASSMTGLTDTQYFGPGTRLTVL.

The CDR3 bases are TGTGCCTGGAGTGTAGGAGGGGTCTACACTGAAGCTTTCTTT. Its translation is CAWSVGGVYTEAFF. V gene TRBV30 combines with J gene TRBJ1-1; D possibly corresponds to TRBD1 (5 bases). Per the germline V gene, CDR1 is GTSNPN and CDR2 is SVGIG (reference sequence). V lost 0 bases to trimming and J lost 3 bases, with 11 bases between them. CDR3 length equals 14 residues.

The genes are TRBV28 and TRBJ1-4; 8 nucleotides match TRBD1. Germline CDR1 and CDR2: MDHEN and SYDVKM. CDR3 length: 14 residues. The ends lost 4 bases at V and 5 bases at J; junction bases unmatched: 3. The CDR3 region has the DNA TGTGCCAGCAGTTCGTCAGGGGGCAATGAAAAACTGTTTTTT. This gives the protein CASSSSGGNEKLFF.

This CDR3 reads CASSQRTGGEAFF. The CDR3 DNA sequence: TGCGCCAGCAGCCAACGGACAGGGGGCGAAGCTTTCTTT. The genes are TRBV4-1 and TRBJ1-1; the match to TRBD1 covers 11 bases. V lost 2 bases, J lost 8 bases, and 1 base stayed unmatched. The CDR3 loop spans 13 amino acids. Germline V CDR1 and CDR2: MGHRA, YSYEKL.

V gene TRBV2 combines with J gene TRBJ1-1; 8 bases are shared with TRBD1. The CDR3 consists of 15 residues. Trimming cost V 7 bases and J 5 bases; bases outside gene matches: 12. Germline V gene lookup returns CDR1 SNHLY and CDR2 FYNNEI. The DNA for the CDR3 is TGTGCCAGCAACCTGGTCCAGGGGGCGCGGACTGAAGCTTTCTTT. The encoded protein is CASNLVQGARTEAFF.

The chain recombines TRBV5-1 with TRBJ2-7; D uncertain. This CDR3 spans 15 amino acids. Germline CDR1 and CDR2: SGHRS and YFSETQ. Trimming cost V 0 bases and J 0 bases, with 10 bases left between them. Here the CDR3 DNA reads TGCGCCAGCAGCTTGGTTTTAAAGAGCTCCTACGAGCAGTACTTC. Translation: CASSLVLKSSYEQYF.

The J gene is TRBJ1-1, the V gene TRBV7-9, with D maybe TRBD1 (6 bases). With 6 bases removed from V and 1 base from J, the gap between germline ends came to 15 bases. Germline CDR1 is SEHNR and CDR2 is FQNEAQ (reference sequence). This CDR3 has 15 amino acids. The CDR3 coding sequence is TGTGCCAGCAGTTCCCTACAGGGCCCGAACACTGAAGCTTTCTTT. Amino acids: CASSSLQGPNTEAFF.